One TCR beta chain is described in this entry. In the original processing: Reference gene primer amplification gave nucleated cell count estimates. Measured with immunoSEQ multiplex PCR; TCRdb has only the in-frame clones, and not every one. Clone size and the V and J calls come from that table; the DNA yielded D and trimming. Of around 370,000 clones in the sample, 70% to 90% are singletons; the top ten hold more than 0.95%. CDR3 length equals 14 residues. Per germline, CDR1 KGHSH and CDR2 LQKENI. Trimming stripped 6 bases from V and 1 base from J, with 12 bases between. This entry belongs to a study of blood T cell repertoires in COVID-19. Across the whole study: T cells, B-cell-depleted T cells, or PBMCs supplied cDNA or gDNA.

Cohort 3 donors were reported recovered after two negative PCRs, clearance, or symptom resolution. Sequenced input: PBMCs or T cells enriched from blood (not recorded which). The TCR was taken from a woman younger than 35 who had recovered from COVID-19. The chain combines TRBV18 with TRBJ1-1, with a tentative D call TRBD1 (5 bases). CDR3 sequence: CASSGTGANTEAFF. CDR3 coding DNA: TGTGCCAGCTCGGGGACTGGGGCGAACACTGAAGCTTTCTTT.